These T cell receptor beta chains were read from a single sample in a study of cytomegalovirus exposure and HLA in healthy donors. Measured with immunoSEQ multiplex PCR; TCRdb has only the in-frame clones, and not every one. The top ten hold around 4% of the sample, which has 100,000 to 150,000 clones, 70% to 80% seen once. Sequencing used PBMCs. The receptors were gathered from a man aged 40-49 years in good health and CMV-seronegative. Each CDR3 is given without its conserved first and last residue.

J: TRBJ2-7; V: TRBV6-6; CDR3: ASTERHLGGEQY
J: TRBJ2-3; V: TRBV14; CDR3: ASRITGADTQY
J: TRBJ2-3; V: TRBV7-2; CDR3: ASSLASFRTDTQY
J: TRBJ2-5; V: TRBV18; CDR3: ASSPRTGTQETQY
J: TRBJ2-7; V: TRBV7-2; CDR3: ASSLARGQWEQY
J: TRBJ1-5; V: TRBV27; CDR3: ASKADRRLSSQH
J: TRBJ2-1; V: TRBV4-1; CDR3: ASSQDSNEQF
J: TRBJ2-5; V: TRBV18; CDR3: ASSPTFGETQY
J: TRBJ2-7; V: TRBV5-4; CDR3: ASSLGSNTYEQY
J: TRBJ2-5; V: TRBV19; CDR3: ATGSGGADETQY
J: TRBJ1-1; V: TRBV19; CDR3: ASSIEEATNTEAF
J: TRBJ2-3; V: TRBV9; CDR3: ASSVGAGGSTDTQY